Listed below are T cell receptor beta chains from one sample, sequenced in a study of shared T cell receptors in the human thymus. Method: immunoSEQ multiplex PCR; TCRdb's copy keeps in-frame clones and lacks some. Of hundreds of thousands of clones in the sample, roughly 90% are singletons; the top ten hold around 0.0099%. These data were likewise used in another study, on human thymus T cells.

Sequencing was done on a sample of thymocytes. Every receptor here comes from a boy in the first two years of life with a congenital heart defect. CDR3s include the opening cysteine and the closing phenylalanine or tryptophan. The order of the fields is CDR3 protein, clone size, CDR3 length, V gene, J gene. A clone size is listed for some rows: how often the clone was seen (once, few, many), or a class if it is expanded.

cdr3_aa: CASSRMKGVSWREQYF
clone_size: .
cdr3_length: 16
v_call: TRBV4-3
j_call: TRBJ2-7

cdr3_aa: CASSLNHVSGFLDHQEKTQYF
clone_size: few
cdr3_length: 21
v_call: TRBV4-3
j_call: TRBJ2-5

cdr3_aa: CASSLERAGELFF
clone_size: .
cdr3_length: 13
v_call: TRBV7-6
j_call: TRBJ2-2

cdr3_aa: CASSLGSGSEQFF
clone_size: .
cdr3_length: 13
v_call: TRBV27
j_call: TRBJ2-1

cdr3_aa: CASSLALASGRGGKSYEQYF
clone_size: .
cdr3_length: 20
v_call: TRBV7-2
j_call: TRBJ2-7

cdr3_aa: CASSYLTSASTDTQYF
clone_size: .
cdr3_length: 16
v_call: TRBV6-5
j_call: TRBJ2-3

cdr3_aa: CARGGINYGYTF
clone_size: .
cdr3_length: 12
v_call: TRBV21-1
j_call: TRBJ1-2

cdr3_aa: CASSPRRSRLNTSYEQYF
clone_size: .
cdr3_length: 18
v_call: TRBV5-1
j_call: TRBJ2-7

cdr3_aa: CATHPNKTRAKMPRSNEQFF
clone_size: .
cdr3_length: 20
v_call: TRBV15
j_call: TRBJ2-1

cdr3_aa: CASSSGFGNQPQHF
clone_size: .
cdr3_length: 14
v_call: TRBV6-5
j_call: TRBJ1-5

cdr3_aa: CASRMDRGEEAFF
clone_size: .
cdr3_length: 13
v_call: TRBV6-5
j_call: TRBJ1-1

cdr3_aa: CASSLTSGRAEAQYF
clone_size: .
cdr3_length: 15
v_call: TRBV6-1
j_call: TRBJ2-3

cdr3_aa: CASSRGTGFLDEKLFF
clone_size: once
cdr3_length: 16
v_call: TRBV14
j_call: TRBJ1-4

cdr3_aa: CASSERGAGQPQHF
clone_size: few
cdr3_length: 14
v_call: TRBV6-1
j_call: TRBJ1-5

cdr3_aa: CAWSPASGRPDTQYF
clone_size: .
cdr3_length: 15
v_call: TRBV30
j_call: TRBJ2-3